This T cell receptor (beta chain) was identified during a study of beta chain features in type 1 diabetes. Germline loops: CDR1 MNHEY, CDR2 SVGAGI. V lost 4 bases, J lost 9 bases, and 15 bases lay in between. This CDR3 contains 14 residues. The entirety of the isolated RNA underwent reverse transcription, so expressed TCRB transcripts were sequenced. Libraries were prepared by immunoSEQ multiplex PCR; TCRdb keeps only in-frame clonotypes and omits some of them. This sample has around 250,000 clones, with around 26% found just once. The receptor was derived from a man between 25 and 39 years old in good health. Sequenced input: central memory CD4+ T cells from blood. The V and J genes are TRBV6-5 and TRBJ1-4; D possibly corresponds to TRBD1 (6 bases). The CDR3 DNA is TGTGCCAGCAGTTCCCGTGGGGGGCGGAAAAAACTGTTTTTT. Its protein product is CASSSRGGRKKLFF.